These 10 T cell receptor beta chains were sequenced from one sample in a study of vaccination effects on CD4 cells after COVID-19. The antigens of these receptors remain unknown. Within the ViraFEST assay, antigen-specific CD4+ T cells underwent expansion with viral peptide pools prior to sequencing. The culture ran for roughly 10 days before CD4+ T cells were isolated. Infection with SARS-CoV-2 occurred in the person between March and December 2020, and PCR confirmed it. The assay was immunoSEQ multiplex PCR, and TCRdb's table has in-frame clones only and misses some. The sample contains roughly 70,000 clones, roughly two thirds of which appear only once. This material consisted of CD4+ T cells from PBMCs cultured with HIV peptides, taken before COVID-19 vaccination. Regarding subset: HIV-1 Nef peptide pool negative control/reference culture. The receptors come from a human donor who had a prior SARS-CoV-2 infection.

The gene calls are TRBV5-5 and TRBJ1-3, with D maybe TRBD1 (6 bases). Germline assignment: CDR1 SGHKS and CDR2 YYEKEE (reference sequence). The CDR3 is 19 amino acids. Deletions cut 2 bases from V and 0 bases from J, with 21 bases between. CDR3 nucleotide sequence: TGTGCCAGCAGCTTCTTTCTGGCAGGGGCCCAATTCTCTGGAAACACCATATATTTT. It encodes CASSFFLAGAQFSGNTIYF.

The chain joins TRBV7-3 to TRBJ1-5; no definite D call. CDR1 is SGHTA, CDR2 FQGTGA, per germline. V lost 3 bases and J 1 base, leaving 4 bases between the germline ends. The CDR3 sequence is 13 residues long. This CDR3 reads CASSLQSNQPQHF. The DNA for the CDR3 is TGTGCCAGCAGCTTGCAGAGCAATCAGCCCCAGCATTTT.

This clone has a handful of counts. This chain's CDR3 is CASSRKRDRDNSPLHF. Here the CDR3 DNA reads TGCGCCAGCAGCCGAAAAAGGGACAGGGATAATTCACCCCTCCACTTT. The chain recombines TRBV5-1 with TRBJ1-6, with 9 nucleotides matching TRBD1. There are 16 residues in the CDR3. The trim removed 4 bases at V and 5 bases at J, leaving 7 bases unmatched. Germline V CDR1 and CDR2: SGHRS, YFSETQ.

This clone was seen a single time. The chain employs TRBV12-3 or TRBV12-4 and TRBJ1-2, with D unclear. The ends were cut back, 6 bases at V and 4 bases at J, with 12 bases in the middle. CDR3 length equals 13 residues. The DNA of the CDR3 is TGTGCCAGCAGCCCGATCCTGTTCTATGGCTACACCTTC. It specifies CASSPILFYGYTF.

The chain combines TRBV19 with TRBJ2-2; TRBD2 is a possible D gene (6 bases). The CDR3 totals 16 residues. V was clipped by 4 bases and J by 1 base, with 13 bases between them. CDR1 and CDR2 from the germline V gene are LNHDA and SQIVND (reference sequence). The chain's CDR3 is CASSSYGTRNTGELFF. The CDR3 nucleotides are TGTGCCAGTAGTAGTTACGGGACTCGGAACACCGGGGAGCTGTTTTTT.

This clone was seen a handful of times. The rearrangement uses TRBV15 and TRBJ2-7; 9 bases line up with TRBD2. After removal of 0 bases from V and 2 bases from J, the junction contained 11 bases not matched to a gene. This CDR3 spans 18 amino acids. The germline V gene encodes CDR1 LNHNV and CDR2 YYDKDF (reference sequence). The CDR3 DNA reads TGTGCCACCAGCAGAGATCGGGCGGGGGGGCTTGGCGCCTACGAGCAGTACTTC. It translates to CATSRDRAGGLGAYEQYF.

The rearrangement links TRBV5-1 to TRBJ1-2, with 8 bases lining up with TRBD1. The CDR3 totals 15 residues. Germline V CDR1 and CDR2: SGHRS, YFSETQ. With V trimmed by 1 base and J by 8 bases, 10 bases remained unmatched. The CDR3 reads CASSLWFSGGGGYTF. The CDR3 bases are TGCGCCAGCAGCTTGTGGTTCTCAGGGGGCGGAGGCTACACCTTC. The full variable domain, with the rest looked up from reference TRBV5-1 and TRBJ1-2, is KAGVTQTPRYLIKTRGQQVTLSCSPISGHRSVSWYQQTPGQGLQFLFEYFSETQRNKGNFPGRFSGRQFSNSRSEMNVSTLELGDSALYLCASSLWFSGGGGYTFGSGTRLTVV.

This chain joins TRBV7-9 and TRBJ2-7, with no clear D. The CDR3 loop spans 11 amino acids. Germline-derived CDR1 and CDR2 are SEHNR and FQNEAQ (reference sequence). V dropped 5 bases and J dropped 3 bases, with 5 bases sitting between them. Here the CDR3 DNA reads TGTGCCAGCAGCGCCTACTACGAGCAGTACTTC. Translating gives CASSAYYEQYF.

V usage is TRBV7-9 and J usage is TRBJ2-1; 7 bases align to TRBD2. The J segment lost 10 bases and the V segment lost 5 bases, leaving 17 bases of the junction unmatched. CDR1 and CDR2 from the germline V gene are SEHNR and FQNEAQ (reference sequence). The CDR3 is 16 amino acids. In DNA form, the CDR3 reads TGTGCCAGCAGCCTGGGGATGGGACTACTCCTCGGGGAGCAGTTCTTC. It encodes CASSLGMGLLLGEQFF. Variable domain in full (rest from reference TRBV7-9 and TRBJ2-1): DTGVSQNPRHKITKRGQNVTFRCDPISEHNRLYWYRQTLGQGPEFLTYFQNEAQLEKSRLLSDRFSAERPKGSFSTLEIQRTEQGDSAMYLCASSLGMGLLLGEQFFGPGTRLTVL.

The V call is TRBV7-2, the J call TRBJ2-5; TRBD2 is a possible D gene (7 bases). The V end lost 5 bases, the J end lost 4 bases, and 20 bases lay between the germline ends. Germline CDR1 and CDR2: SGHTA and FQGNSA. This CDR3 spans 16 amino acids. The CDR3, as DNA: TGTGCCAGCAGCCCCCGACGCAAGGGGGGGTTAGAGACCCAGTACTTC. Protein sequence: CASSPRRKGGLETQYF.